This T cell receptor beta chain was retrieved from a study of blood T cell repertoires in COVID-19. This CDR3 has 13 amino acids. V was shortened by 0 bases and J by 8 bases, with 11 bases between the two germline ends. Germline values: CDR1 KGHSY, CDR2 FQNENV. TCRdb's copy holds only in-frame clones and misses some; the assay was immunoSEQ multiplex PCR. The sample holds 150,000 to 200,000 clones, over 85% seen once. The receptor comes from a woman between 45 and 60 years old with acute or convalescent COVID-19. The sample taken for sequencing was peripheral blood. The chain couples TRBV16 to TRBJ2-7, with D possibly being TRBD2 (5 bases). This chain's CDR3 is CASSQSVGKKQYF. The CDR3, as DNA: TGTGCCAGCAGCCAATCGGTCGGGAAAAAGCAGTACTTC.